A single sample gave rise to the 2 T cell receptor beta chains below, sequenced in a study of blood T cell repertoires in COVID-19. Profiling relied on immunoSEQ multiplex PCR, and the TCRdb table lists in-frame clones only, not all of them. Of some 250,000 clones listed, around 89% were seen once; the top ten hold just under 9%. Sequenced input: PBMCs or T cells enriched from blood (not recorded which). The source of these receptors is a man between 40 and 49 years old who had recovered from COVID-19.

The rearrangement links TRBV27 to TRBJ2-1; TRBD2 agrees at 10 bases. Trimming cost V 4 bases and J 8 bases; bases outside gene matches: 14. This CDR3 spans 17 amino acids. CDR1 and CDR2 from the germline V gene are MNHEY and SMNVEV (reference sequence). In DNA form, the CDR3 reads TGTGCCAGCAGTTACCTTACAGCGGGAGGGGCCGAGGATGAGCAGTTCTTC. This sequence encodes CASSYLTAGGAEDEQFF.

This chain uses TRBV6-5 with TRBJ1-2; D not certain. The CDR3 has 14 residues. Germline CDR1 is MNHEY and CDR2 is SVGAGI. V was shortened by 0 bases and J by 8 bases, with 13 bases between the two germline ends. CDR3 loop: CASSYSWGGWGYTF. The DNA for the CDR3 is TGTGCCAGCAGTTACTCTTGGGGAGGATGGGGCTACACCTTC.